This T cell receptor beta chain derives from a study of blood T cells in healthy people across ages. Study-wide results and caveats: There were more naive CD4+ cells and higher diversity in long-lived donors than in aged donors. A strong correlation was seen between TCR beta diversity and naive T cell percentage.

Alongside a J-beta primer mix, a sample-barcoded 5' primer served in a second PCR lasting roughly 6 to 11 cycles. TCRdb passed the 5' RACE reads through MiXCR, listing each CDR3 protein once. This table holds roughly 700,000 distinct CDR3 sequences, roughly 25% found once. CDR1 is SQVTM and CDR2 is ANQGSEA in the germline V gene. The ends were cut back, 0 bases at V and 5 bases at J, with 13 bases in the middle. The CDR3 totals 14 residues. In terms of origin and age, donors were healthy Caucasian individuals from Russia aged roughly 6 to 95. A minimum of 6 micrograms of total RNA was extracted per sample. In the case of this clonotype: Its specificity is unknown.

These data were likewise used in another study, on T cells of mothers and their children.

Sequencing used blood. This chain uses TRBV29-1 with TRBJ2-5, with a possible D match to TRBD1 (5 bases). The receptor was derived from a boy aged 5-17 years in good health. For the CDR3, the DNA is TGCAGCGTTGAAGATCAGGGTTACGCCGAGACCCAGTACTTC. Its translation: CSVEDQGYAETQYF.